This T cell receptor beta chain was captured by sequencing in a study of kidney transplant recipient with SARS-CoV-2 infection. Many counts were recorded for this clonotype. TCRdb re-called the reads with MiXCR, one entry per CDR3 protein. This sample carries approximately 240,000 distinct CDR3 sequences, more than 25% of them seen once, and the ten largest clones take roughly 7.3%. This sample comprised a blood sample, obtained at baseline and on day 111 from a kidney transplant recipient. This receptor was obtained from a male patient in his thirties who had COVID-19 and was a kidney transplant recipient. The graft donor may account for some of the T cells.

In nucleotides, the CDR3 is TGCAGTGCTAGAACAGAGGCCCTCCTCTACGAGCAGTACTTC. Translated: CSARTEALLYEQYF. The rearrangement links TRBV20-1 to TRBJ2-7; D not resolved. Trimming pared 2 bases from V and 3 bases from J, leaving 14 bases between. This CDR3 has 14 amino acids. Germline CDR1 reads DFQATT; CDR2 reads SNEGSKA (reference sequence).